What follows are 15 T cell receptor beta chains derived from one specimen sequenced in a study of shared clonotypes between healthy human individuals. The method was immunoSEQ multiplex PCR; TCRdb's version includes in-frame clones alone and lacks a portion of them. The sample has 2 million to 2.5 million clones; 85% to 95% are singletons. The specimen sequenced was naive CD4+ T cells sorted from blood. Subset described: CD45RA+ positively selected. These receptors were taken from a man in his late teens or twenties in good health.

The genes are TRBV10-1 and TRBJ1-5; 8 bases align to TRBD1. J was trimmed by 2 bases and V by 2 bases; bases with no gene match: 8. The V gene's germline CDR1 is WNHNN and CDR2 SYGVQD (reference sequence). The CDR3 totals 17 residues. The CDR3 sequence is CASSELDRGGGNQPQHF. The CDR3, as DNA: TGCGCCAGCAGTGAGCTAGACAGGGGTGGAGGCAATCAGCCCCAGCATTTT.

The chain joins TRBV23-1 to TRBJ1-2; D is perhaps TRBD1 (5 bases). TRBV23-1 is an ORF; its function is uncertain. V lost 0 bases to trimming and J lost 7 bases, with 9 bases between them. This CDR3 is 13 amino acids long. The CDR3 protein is CASSQSGALGYTF. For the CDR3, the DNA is TGCGCCAGCAGTCAATCAGGGGCTCTTGGCTACACCTTC.

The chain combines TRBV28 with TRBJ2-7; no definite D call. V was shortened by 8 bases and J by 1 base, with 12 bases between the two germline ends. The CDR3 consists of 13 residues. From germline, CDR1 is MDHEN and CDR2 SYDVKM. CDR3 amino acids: CASGRVGSYEQYF. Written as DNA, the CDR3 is TGTGCCAGCGGCCGCGTGGGGTCCTACGAGCAGTACTTC.

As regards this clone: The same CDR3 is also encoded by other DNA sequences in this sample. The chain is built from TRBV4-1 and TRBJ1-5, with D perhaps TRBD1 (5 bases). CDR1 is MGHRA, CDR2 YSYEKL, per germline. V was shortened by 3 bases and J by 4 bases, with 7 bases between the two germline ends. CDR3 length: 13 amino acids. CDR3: CASSQGVNQPQHF. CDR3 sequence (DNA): TGCGCCAGCAGCCAGGGGGTAAATCAGCCCCAGCATTTT.

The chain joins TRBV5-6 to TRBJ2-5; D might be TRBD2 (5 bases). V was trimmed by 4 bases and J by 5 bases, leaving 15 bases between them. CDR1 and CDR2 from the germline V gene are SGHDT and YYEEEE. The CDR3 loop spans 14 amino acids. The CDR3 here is CASSPLRGLETQYF. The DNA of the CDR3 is TGTGCCAGCAGCCCTCTCCGCGGGTTGGAGACCCAGTACTTC.

Here the CDR3 DNA reads TGTGCCAGCAGTGGGGGGTTAATGGGCTCAAAAGAGACCCAGTACTTC. This gives the protein CASSGGLMGSKETQYF. The chain links TRBV6-1 to TRBJ2-5; either TRBD1 or TRBD2 may supply D (5 bases each). The V end lost 4 bases, the J end lost 3 bases, and 18 bases lay between the germline ends. This CDR3 has 16 amino acids. Germline values: CDR1 MNHNS, CDR2 SASEGT.

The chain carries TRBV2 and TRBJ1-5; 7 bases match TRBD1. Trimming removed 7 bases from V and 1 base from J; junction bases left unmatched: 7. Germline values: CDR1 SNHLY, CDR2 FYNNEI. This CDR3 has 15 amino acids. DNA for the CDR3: TGTGCCAGCAATAAAGGGGGCCTCAGCAATCAGCCCCAGCATTTT. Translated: CASNKGGLSNQPQHF.

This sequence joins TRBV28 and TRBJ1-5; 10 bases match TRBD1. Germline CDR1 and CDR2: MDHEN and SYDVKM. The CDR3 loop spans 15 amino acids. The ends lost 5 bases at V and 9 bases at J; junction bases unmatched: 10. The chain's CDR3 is CASSPRQGALRPQHF. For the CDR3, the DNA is TGTGCCAGCAGTCCGAGACAGGGGGCCCTGCGGCCCCAGCATTTT.

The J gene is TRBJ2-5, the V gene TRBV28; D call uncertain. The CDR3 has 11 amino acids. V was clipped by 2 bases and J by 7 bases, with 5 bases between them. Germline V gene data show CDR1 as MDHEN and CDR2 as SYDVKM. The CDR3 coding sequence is TGTGCCAGCAGTTTAACTGGGACCCAGTACTTC. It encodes CASSLTGTQYF.

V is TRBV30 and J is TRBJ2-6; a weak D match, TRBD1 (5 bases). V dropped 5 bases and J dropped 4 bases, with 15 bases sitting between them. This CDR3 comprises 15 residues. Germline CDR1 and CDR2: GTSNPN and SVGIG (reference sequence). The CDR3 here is CAWGHPPLGANVLTF. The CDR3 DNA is TGTGCCTGGGGACACCCACCTCTGGGGGCCAACGTCCTGACTTTC.

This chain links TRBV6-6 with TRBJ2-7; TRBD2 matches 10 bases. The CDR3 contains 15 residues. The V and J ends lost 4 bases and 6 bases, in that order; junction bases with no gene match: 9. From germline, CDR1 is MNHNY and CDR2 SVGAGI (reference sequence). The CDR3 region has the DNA TGTGCCAGCAGTTCCCCCACTAGCGGGGTCGTCGAGCAGTACTTC. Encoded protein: CASSSPTSGVVEQYF.

The CDR3 is CASKVGEVGYGYTF. CDR3 nucleotide sequence: TGTGCCAGCAAAGTAGGGGAGGTGGGCTATGGCTACACCTTC. The V call is TRBV6-5, the J call TRBJ1-2, with D perhaps TRBD1 (5 bases). Germline V gene data show CDR1 as MNHEY and CDR2 as SVGAGI. CDR3 length: 14 amino acids. The V and J ends lost 7 bases and 4 bases respectively, with 16 bases between them.

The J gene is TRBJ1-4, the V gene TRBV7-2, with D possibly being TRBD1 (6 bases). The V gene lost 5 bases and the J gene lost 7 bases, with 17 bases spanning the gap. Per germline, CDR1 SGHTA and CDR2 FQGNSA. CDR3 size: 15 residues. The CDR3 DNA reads TGTGCCAGCAGCACTAACAGGGCTTTTGGTGAAAAACTGTTTTTT. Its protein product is CASSTNRAFGEKLFF.

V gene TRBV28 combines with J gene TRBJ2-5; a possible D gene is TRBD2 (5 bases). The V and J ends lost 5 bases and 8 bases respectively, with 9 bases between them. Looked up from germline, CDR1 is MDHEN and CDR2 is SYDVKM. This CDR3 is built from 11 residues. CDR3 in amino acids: CASSPAGTQYF. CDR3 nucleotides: TGTGCCAGCAGTCCGGCGGGCACCCAGTACTTC.

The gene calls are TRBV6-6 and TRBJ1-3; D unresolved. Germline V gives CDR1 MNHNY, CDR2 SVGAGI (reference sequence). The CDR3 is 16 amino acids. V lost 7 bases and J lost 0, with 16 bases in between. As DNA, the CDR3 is TGTGCCAGCACTAAATCGGGCGGGAGCTCTGGAAACACCATATATTTT. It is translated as CASTKSGGSSGNTIYF.